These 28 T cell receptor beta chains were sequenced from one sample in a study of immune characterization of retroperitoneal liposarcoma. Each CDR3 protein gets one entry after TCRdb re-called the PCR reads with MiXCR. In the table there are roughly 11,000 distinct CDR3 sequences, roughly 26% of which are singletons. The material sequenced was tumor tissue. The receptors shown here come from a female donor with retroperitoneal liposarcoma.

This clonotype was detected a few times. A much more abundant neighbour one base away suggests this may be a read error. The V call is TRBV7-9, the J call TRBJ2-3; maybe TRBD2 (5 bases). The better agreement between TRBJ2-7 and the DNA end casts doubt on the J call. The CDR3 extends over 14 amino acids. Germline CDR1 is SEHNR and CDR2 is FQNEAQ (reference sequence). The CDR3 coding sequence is TGTGCCAGCAGCCTAGAGGGATGGTCCTACGAGCAGTACTTC. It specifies CASSLEGWSYEQYF.

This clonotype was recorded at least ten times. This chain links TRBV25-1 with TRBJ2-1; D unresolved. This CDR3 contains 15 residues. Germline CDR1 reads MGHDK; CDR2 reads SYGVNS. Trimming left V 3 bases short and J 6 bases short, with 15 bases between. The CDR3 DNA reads TGTGCCAGCAGTGATCTAAAGGACCTCATCAATGAGCAGTTCTTC. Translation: CASSDLKDLINEQFF.

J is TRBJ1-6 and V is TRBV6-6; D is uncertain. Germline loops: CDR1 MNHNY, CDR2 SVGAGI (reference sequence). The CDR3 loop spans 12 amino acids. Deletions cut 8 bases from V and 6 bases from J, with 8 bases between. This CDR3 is CASRNSNSPLHF. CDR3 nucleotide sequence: TGTGCCAGCCGTAACAGTAATTCACCCCTCCACTTT.

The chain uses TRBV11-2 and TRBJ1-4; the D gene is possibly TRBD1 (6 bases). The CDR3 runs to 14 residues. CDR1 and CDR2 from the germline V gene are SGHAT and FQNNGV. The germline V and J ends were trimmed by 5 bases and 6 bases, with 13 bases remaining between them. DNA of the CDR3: TGTGCCAGCAGCCGCACAGGGTTGGATGAAAAACTGTTTTTT. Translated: CASSRTGLDEKLFF.

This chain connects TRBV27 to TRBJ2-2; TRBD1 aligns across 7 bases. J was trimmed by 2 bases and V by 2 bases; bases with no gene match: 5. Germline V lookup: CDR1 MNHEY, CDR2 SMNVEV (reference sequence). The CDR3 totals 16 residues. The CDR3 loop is CASSLRGGVNTGELFF. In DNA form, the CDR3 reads TGTGCCAGCAGTTTAAGAGGGGGCGTAAACACCGGGGAGCTGTTTTTT.

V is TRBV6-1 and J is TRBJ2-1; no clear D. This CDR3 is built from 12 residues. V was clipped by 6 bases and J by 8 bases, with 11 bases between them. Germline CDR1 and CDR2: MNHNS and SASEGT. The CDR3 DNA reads TGTGCCAGCAGGGTGGTTGGCGATGAGCAGTTCTTC. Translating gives CASRVVGDEQFF.

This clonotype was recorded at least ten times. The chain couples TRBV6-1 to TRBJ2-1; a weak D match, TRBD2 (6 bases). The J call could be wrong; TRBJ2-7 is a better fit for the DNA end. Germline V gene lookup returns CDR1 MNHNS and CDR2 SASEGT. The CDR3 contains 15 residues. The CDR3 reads CASSAARAGTYEQYF. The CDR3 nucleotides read TGTGCCAGCAGTGCCGCCAGGGCGGGGACCTACGAGCAGTACTTC.

The CDR3 DNA follows: TGTGCCAGCAGCCGGACAGGGTTCGGGGAGACCCAGTACTTC. Encoded protein: CASSRTGFGETQYF. This chain joins TRBV7-2 and TRBJ2-5; 8 bases line up with TRBD1. The CDR3 contains 14 residues. V gave up 5 bases and J gave up 5 bases; unmatched junction bases: 7. Looked up from germline, CDR1 is SGHTA and CDR2 is FQGNSA.

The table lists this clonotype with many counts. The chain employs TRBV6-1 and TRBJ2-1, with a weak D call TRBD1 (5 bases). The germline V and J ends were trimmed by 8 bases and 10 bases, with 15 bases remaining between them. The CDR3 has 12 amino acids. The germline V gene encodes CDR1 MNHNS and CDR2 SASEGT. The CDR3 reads CASRTDTYEQFF. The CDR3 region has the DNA TGTGCCAGCCGGACGGACACCTACGAGCAGTTCTTC.

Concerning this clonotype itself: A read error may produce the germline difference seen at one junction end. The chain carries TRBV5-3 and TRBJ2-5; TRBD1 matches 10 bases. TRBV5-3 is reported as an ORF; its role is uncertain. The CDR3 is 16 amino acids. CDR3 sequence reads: CASSFGTGAQQETQYF. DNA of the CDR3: TGTGCCAGCAGCTTTGGGACAGGGGCACAACAAGAGACCCAGTACTTC.

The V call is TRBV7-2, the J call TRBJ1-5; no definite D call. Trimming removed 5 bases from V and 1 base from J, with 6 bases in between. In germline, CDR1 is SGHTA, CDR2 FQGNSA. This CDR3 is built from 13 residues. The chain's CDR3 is CASSPESNQPQHF. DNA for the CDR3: TGTGCCAGCAGCCCCGAAAGCAATCAGCCCCAGCATTTT. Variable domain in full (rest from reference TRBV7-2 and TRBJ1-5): GAGVSQSPSNKVTEKGKDVELRCDPISGHTALYWYRQSLGQGLEFLIYFQGNSAPDKSGLPSDRFSAERTGGSVSTLTIQRTQQEDSAVYLCASSPESNQPQHFGDGTRLSIL.

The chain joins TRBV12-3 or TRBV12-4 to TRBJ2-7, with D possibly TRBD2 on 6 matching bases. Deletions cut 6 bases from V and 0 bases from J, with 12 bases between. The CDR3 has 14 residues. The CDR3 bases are TGTGCCAGCAGGCCTGGGAGGAGCTCCTACGAGCAGTACTTC. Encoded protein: CASRPGRSSYEQYF.

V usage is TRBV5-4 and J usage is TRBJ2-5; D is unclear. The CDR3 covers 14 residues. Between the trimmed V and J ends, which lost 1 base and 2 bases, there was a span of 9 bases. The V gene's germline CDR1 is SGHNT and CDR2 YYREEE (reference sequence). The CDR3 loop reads CASSLQQAQETQYF. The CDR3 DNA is TGTGCCAGCAGCTTGCAGCAGGCGCAAGAGACCCAGTACTTC. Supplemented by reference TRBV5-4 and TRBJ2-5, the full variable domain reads ETGVTQSPTHLIKTRGQQVTLRCSSQSGHNTVSWYQQALGQGPQFIFQYYREEENGRGNFPPRFSGLQFPNYSSELNVNALELDDSALYLCASSLQQAQETQYFGPGTRLLVL.

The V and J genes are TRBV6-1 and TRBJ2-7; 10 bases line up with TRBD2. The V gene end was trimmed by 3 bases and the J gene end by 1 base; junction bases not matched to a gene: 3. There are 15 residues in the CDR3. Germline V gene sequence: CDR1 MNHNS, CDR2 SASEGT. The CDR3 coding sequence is TGTGCCAGCAGTGATGGGACTAGCGTATCCTACGAGCAGTACTTC. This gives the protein CASSDGTSVSYEQYF.

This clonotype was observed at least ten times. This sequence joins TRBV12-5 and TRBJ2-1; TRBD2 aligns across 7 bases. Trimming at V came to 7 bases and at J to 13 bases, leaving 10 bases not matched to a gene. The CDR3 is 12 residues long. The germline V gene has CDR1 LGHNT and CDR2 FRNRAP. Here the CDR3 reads CASALLGLEQFF. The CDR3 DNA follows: TGTGCTAGTGCCCTCTTAGGACTAGAACAGTTCTTC.

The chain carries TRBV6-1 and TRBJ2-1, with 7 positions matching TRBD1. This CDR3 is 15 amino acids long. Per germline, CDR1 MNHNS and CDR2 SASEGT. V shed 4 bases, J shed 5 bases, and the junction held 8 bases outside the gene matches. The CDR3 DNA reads TGTGCCAGCAGTGCCTACAGGGGTAACAACAATGAGCAGTTCTTC. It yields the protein CASSAYRGNNNEQFF.

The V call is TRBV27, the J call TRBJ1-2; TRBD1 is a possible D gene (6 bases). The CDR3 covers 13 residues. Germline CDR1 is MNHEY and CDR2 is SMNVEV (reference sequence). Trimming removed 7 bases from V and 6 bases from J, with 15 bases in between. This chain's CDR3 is CASIGGAGHGYTF. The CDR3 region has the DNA TGTGCCAGCATCGGGGGCGCGGGTCATGGCTACACCTTC.

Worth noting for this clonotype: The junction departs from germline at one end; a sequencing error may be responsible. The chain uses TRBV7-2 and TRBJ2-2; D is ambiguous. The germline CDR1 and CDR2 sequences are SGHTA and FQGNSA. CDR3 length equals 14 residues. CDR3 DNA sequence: TGTGCCAGCAGCGTAGCACGGAACACCGGGGAGCTGTTTTTT. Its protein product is CASSVARNTGELFF.

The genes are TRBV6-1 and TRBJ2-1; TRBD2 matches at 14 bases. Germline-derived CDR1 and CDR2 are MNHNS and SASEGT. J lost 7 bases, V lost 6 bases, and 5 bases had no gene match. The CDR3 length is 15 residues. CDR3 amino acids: CASRKGTSGRNEQFF. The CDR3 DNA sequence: TGTGCCAGCAGGAAAGGGACTAGCGGGAGAAATGAGCAGTTCTTC.

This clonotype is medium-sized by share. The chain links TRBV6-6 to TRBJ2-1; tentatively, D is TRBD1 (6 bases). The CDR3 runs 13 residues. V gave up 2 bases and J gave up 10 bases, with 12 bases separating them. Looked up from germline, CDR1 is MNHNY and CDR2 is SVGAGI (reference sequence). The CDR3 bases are TGTGCCAGCAGTTACCGCAGGGGCTACGAGCAGTTCTTC. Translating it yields CASSYRRGYEQFF.

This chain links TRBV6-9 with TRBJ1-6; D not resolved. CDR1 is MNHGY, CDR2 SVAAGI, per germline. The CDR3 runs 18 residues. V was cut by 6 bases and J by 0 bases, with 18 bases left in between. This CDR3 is CASRQVRAGFSYNSPLHF. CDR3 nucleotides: TGTGCCAGCAGACAAGTCCGGGCAGGTTTCTCCTATAATTCACCCCTCCACTTT.

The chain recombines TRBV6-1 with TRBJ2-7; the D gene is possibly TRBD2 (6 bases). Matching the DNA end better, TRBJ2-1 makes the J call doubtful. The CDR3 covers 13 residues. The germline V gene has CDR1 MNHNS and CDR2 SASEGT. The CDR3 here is CASSPLQRVRQFF. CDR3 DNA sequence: TGTGCCAGCAGCCCGCTGCAGCGGGTGAGGCAGTTCTTC.

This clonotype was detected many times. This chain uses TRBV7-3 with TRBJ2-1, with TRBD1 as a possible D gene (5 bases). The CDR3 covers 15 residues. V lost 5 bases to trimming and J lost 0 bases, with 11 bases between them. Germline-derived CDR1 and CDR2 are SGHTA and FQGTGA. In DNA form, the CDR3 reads TGTGCCAGCAGCCAAGGACATGACTCCTACAATGAGCAGTTCTTC. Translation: CASSQGHDSYNEQFF.

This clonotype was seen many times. CDR3 DNA: TGTGCCACCAGTGACCCGGGACAGGGGACCACCGGGGAGCTGTTTTTT. Translating it yields CATSDPGQGTTGELFF. This rearrangement joins TRBV24-1 to TRBJ2-2, with 10 bases lining up with TRBD1. Germline V gene sequence: CDR1 KGHDR, CDR2 SFDVKD. CDR3 length equals 16 residues. Germline trimming cut 4 bases from V and 4 bases from J; bases unmatched to any gene: 5.

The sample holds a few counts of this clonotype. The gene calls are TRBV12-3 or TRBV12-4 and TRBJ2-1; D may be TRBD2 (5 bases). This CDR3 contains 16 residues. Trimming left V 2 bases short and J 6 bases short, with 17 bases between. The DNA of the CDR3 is TGTGCCAGCAGTTTACGACGGGATGCTTCACTCAATGAGCAGTTCTTC. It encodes CASSLRRDASLNEQFF.

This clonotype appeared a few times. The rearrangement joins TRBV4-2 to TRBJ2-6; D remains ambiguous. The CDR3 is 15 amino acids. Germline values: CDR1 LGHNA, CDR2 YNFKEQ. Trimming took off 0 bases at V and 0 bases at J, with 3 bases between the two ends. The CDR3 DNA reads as TGTGCCAGCAGCCAAGACAGCTCTGGGGCCAACGTCCTGACTTTC. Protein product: CASSQDSSGANVLTF.

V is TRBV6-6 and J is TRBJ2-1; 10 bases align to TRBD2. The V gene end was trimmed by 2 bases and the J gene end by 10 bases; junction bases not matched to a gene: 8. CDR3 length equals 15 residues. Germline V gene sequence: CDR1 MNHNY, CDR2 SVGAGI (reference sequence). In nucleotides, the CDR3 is TGTGCCAGCAGTTACCATACTAGCGGGATTTACGAGCAGTTCTTC. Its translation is CASSYHTSGIYEQFF.

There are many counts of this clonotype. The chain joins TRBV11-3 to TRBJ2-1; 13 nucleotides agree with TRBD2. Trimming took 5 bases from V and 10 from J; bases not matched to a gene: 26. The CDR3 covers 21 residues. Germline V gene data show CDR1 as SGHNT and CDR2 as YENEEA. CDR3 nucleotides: TGTGCCAGCAGCGGACCACTAGCGGGAGGGCCTCAGGGAAAACCGAGGTACGAGCAGTTCTTC. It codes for CASSGPLAGGPQGKPRYEQFF.